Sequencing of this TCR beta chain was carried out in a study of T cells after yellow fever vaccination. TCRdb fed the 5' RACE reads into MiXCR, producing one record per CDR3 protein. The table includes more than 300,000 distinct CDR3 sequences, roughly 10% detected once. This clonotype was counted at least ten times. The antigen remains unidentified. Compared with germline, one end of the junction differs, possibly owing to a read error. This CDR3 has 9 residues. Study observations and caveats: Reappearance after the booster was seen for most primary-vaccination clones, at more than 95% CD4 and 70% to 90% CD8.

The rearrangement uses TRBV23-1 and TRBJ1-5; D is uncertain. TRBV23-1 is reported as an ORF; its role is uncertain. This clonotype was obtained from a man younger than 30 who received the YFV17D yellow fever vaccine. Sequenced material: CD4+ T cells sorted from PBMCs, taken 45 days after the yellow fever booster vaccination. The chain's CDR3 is CASIQPQHF. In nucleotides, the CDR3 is TGCGCCAGCATTCAGCCCCAGCATTTT.